One and the same sample provided the 15 T cell receptor beta chains below, sequenced in a study of cytomegalovirus exposure and HLA in healthy donors. The study ran its PCR with 60 Vbeta and 13 Jbeta primers. This table comes from immunoSEQ multiplex PCR, and its TCRdb copy is limited to in-frame clones, with some not included. The sample lists about 140,000 clones, roughly four fifths seen once, with around 2% in the top ten. The sequenced material came from PBMCs. Receptors originate from a young man in good health and CMV-seronegative.

This chain joins TRBV5-4 and TRBJ1-2, with D unresolved. V was cut by 0 bases and J by 4 bases, with 22 bases left in between. The CDR3 consists of 18 residues. The germline V gene has CDR1 SGHNT and CDR2 YYREEE (reference sequence). Written as DNA, the CDR3 is TGTGCCAGCAGCTTGGCCTCGGTGGGCACACTCCCCACCTATGGCTACACCTTC. This sequence encodes CASSLASVGTLPTYGYTF.

This chain uses TRBV18 with TRBJ2-7; D gene unclear. CDR1 and CDR2 (germline): KGHSH, LQKENI. This CDR3 spans 14 amino acids. V dropped 3 bases and J dropped 2 bases, with 11 bases sitting between them. CDR3 amino acids: CASSPPQQPYEQYF. The CDR3 DNA is TGTGCCAGCTCACCGCCACAACAACCCTACGAGCAGTACTTC.

J is TRBJ2-5 and V is TRBV9; 9 bases fit TRBD2. The trim removed 3 bases at V and 4 bases at J, leaving 13 bases unmatched. The CDR3 totals 17 residues. CDR1 and CDR2 from the germline V gene are SGDLS and YYNGEE. The CDR3 coding sequence is TGTGCCAGCAGCGCCACTCCCGGGACTAGCTTTGGAGAGACCCAGTACTTC. It is translated as CASSATPGTSFGETQYF. Based on the CDR3 plus reference TRBV9 and TRBJ2-5, the full variable domain is DSGVTQTPKHLITATGQRVTLRCSPRSGDLSVYWYQQSLDQGLQFLIQYYNGEERAKGNILERFSAQQFPDLHSELNLSSLELGDSALYFCASSATPGTSFGETQYFGPGTRLLVL.

The rearrangement uses TRBV25-1 and TRBJ2-5, with 10 bases lining up with TRBD1. The CDR3 spans 14 residues. V dropped 6 bases and J dropped 5; count of bases not matched to a gene: 6. Germline CDR1 and CDR2: MGHDK and SYGVNS. The CDR3 spells CASSGTGAGETQYF. The CDR3 DNA reads as TGTGCCAGCAGCGGGACAGGGGCGGGGGAGACCCAGTACTTC.

This chain links TRBV5-1 with TRBJ2-3; 8 nucleotides agree with TRBD2. This CDR3 comprises 16 residues. Trimming at V came to 5 bases and at J to 3 bases, leaving 11 bases not matched to a gene. Germline CDR1 and CDR2: SGHRS and YFSETQ. The CDR3 sequence is CASRGPLAGITDTQYF. CDR3 in DNA: TGCGCCAGCAGGGGGCCCCTAGCGGGCATAACAGATACGCAGTATTTT.

The count of this clone is one. The chain uses TRBV7-3 and TRBJ2-2; TRBD1 aligns across 7 bases. The CDR3 spans 16 residues. CDR1 SGHTA and CDR2 FQGTGA come from the germline V gene. V lost 3 bases to trimming and J lost 4 bases; unmatched junction nucleotides: 8. The CDR3 DNA reads as TGTGCCAGCAGCTTGATGACGACAGGGCGCACCGGGGAGCTGTTTTTT. Translating gives CASSLMTTGRTGELFF.

The V call is TRBV5-1, the J call TRBJ2-1; no clear D. Per germline, CDR1 SGHRS and CDR2 YFSETQ. The CDR3 is made up of 13 amino acids. The V end was cut by 1 base, the J end by 3 bases, with 5 bases between. In DNA form, the CDR3 reads TGCGCCAGCAGCTTGAATCTCTACAATGAGCAGTTCTTC. Translation: CASSLNLYNEQFF.

This clone showed up just a few times. The rearrangement uses TRBV19 and TRBJ2-5, with D possibly TRBD2 on 6 matching bases. The CDR3 runs 15 residues. Trimming took 3 bases from V and 5 from J, leaving 16 bases between them. Germline assignment: CDR1 LNHDA and CDR2 SQIVND (reference sequence). The CDR3 here is CASSISTGSRETQYF. The CDR3 DNA reads as TGTGCCAGTAGTATCTCCACCGGGAGCCGGGAGACCCAGTACTTC.

The chain is built from TRBV11-2 and TRBJ2-2; 9 bases match TRBD2. After removal of 2 bases from V and 4 bases from J, the junction contained 8 bases not matched to a gene. Germline V gene data show CDR1 as SGHAT and CDR2 as FQNNGV. CDR3 length: 17 residues. CDR3 nucleotide sequence: TGTGCCAGCAGCTTACGCTATCTAGCGGGATCCACCGGGGAGCTGTTTTTT. Translation: CASSLRYLAGSTGELFF.

The V call is TRBV19, the J call TRBJ2-7, with 12 nucleotides matching TRBD1. Germline V gene lookup returns CDR1 LNHDA and CDR2 SQIVND (reference sequence). The CDR3 totals 16 residues. With 5 bases clipped from V and 6 bases from J, the junction kept 11 bases outside the gene matches. In DNA, the CDR3 is TGTGCCAGTAGTCCACGGGACAGGGGGCTGGTTGTCGAGCAGTACTTC. Translating gives CASSPRDRGLVVEQYF.

J is TRBJ1-1 and V is TRBV6-5; TRBD1 matches at 9 bases. With V trimmed by 7 bases and J by 1 base, 4 bases remained unmatched. CDR3 length: 14 residues. Per germline, CDR1 MNHEY and CDR2 SVGAGI. The CDR3 protein is CASTRDRENTEAFF. DNA for the CDR3: TGTGCCAGCACTCGGGACAGGGAGAACACTGAAGCTTTCTTT.

The chain recombines TRBV28 with TRBJ1-2; TRBD1 might be the D (6 bases). Germline assignment: CDR1 MDHEN and CDR2 SYDVKM. This CDR3 comprises 14 residues. Trimming left V 3 bases short and J 0 bases short, with 8 bases between. This chain's CDR3 is CASSFQGPNYGYTF. The DNA for the CDR3 is TGTGCCAGCAGTTTTCAGGGGCCTAACTATGGCTACACCTTC.

CDR3 nucleotide sequence: TGTGCCAGCAGTGAATATAGAGGACTAGCGGGAAAGGGCGATGAGCAGTTCTTC. Translation gives CASSEYRGLAGKGDEQFF. V gene TRBV25-1 combines with J gene TRBJ2-1, with 12 bases identical to TRBD2. The CDR3 covers 18 residues. J lost 8 bases, V lost 0 bases, and 11 bases had no gene match. Germline assignment: CDR1 MGHDK and CDR2 SYGVNS.

V and J are TRBV30 and TRBJ2-2; 9 nucleotides agree with TRBD2. V lost 0 bases, J lost 4 bases, and 3 bases stayed unmatched. Germline CDR1 is GTSNPN and CDR2 is SVGIG (reference sequence). This CDR3 has 15 amino acids. CDR3 in amino acids: CAWSVRLAVTGELFF. The CDR3 DNA follows: TGTGCCTGGAGTGTTAGACTAGCGGTCACCGGGGAGCTGTTTTTT.

The CDR3 region has the DNA TGCGCCAGCAGCATCGACAGGGACCAATCCTATGGCTACACCTTC. Translated, it gives CASSIDRDQSYGYTF. The V and J genes are TRBV5-1 and TRBJ1-2, with 7 bases that match TRBD1. The ends lost 4 bases at V and 4 bases at J; junction bases unmatched: 10. The CDR3 extends over 15 amino acids. The germline CDR1 and CDR2 sequences are SGHRS and YFSETQ.